Here is one T cell receptor beta chain with its context. The length of the CDR3 is 18 residues. Trimming took 1 base from V and 7 from J; bases not matched to a gene: 12. Germline lookup yields CDR1 SEHNR and CDR2 FQNEAQ (reference sequence). Original data processing: Amplification of reference gene primers was used by the study to estimate nucleated cell counts. The method was immunoSEQ multiplex PCR; TCRdb's version includes in-frame clones alone and lacks a portion of them. V and J calls and clone size are given by that table; D and trimming were obtained from the DNA. The data hold some 240,000 clones, with 70% to 90% observed a single time. This sample was included in a study of blood T cell repertoires in COVID-19. Study background: Collection of acute and convalescent COVID-19 samples took place in the United States, Italy and Spain.

This chain uses TRBV7-9 with TRBJ2-1, with 11 bases that match TRBD2. This receptor was identified in a human donor in a cohort sampled during active COVID-19. Specimen: peripheral blood. The CDR3 region has the DNA TGTGCCAGCAGCTTAGGAGGTAGCGGGAGGGCCTTGGGTAATGAGCAGTTCTTC. Translated, it gives CASSLGGSGRALGNEQFF. Complete variable domain (other parts from reference TRBV7-9 and TRBJ2-1): DTGVSQNPRHKITKRGQNVTFRCDPISEHNRLYWYRQTLGQGPEFLTYFQNEAQLEKSRLLSDRFSAERPKGSFSTLEIQRTEQGDSAMYLCASSLGGSGRALGNEQFFGPGTRLTVL.